These 13 T cell receptor beta chains were all obtained from the same sample, sequenced in a study of CD8 T cells in Susac syndrome. Random hexamers were used to reverse transcribe 0.5 to 1 ug of RNA. TCRdb reanalysed the immunoSEQ multiplex PCR reads using MiXCR and keeps one entry per CDR3 protein. Of about 430,000 distinct CDR3 sequences listed, around 85% are singletons. Sequencing was performed on CD8+ T cells from PBMCs. Receptors originate from a human donor with multiple sclerosis.

V and J are TRBV24-1 and TRBJ2-3; D uncertain. The CDR3 extends over 13 amino acids. V lost 2 bases and J 3 bases, leaving 5 bases between the germline ends. Per germline, CDR1 KGHDR and CDR2 SFDVKD. The CDR3 loop is CATSDSSTDTQYF. The CDR3 DNA follows: TGTGCCACCAGTGATTCCTCAACAGATACGCAGTATTTT.

The chain uses TRBV15 and TRBJ2-5; 7 positions match TRBD2. The germline CDR1 and CDR2 sequences are LNHNV and YYDKDF (reference sequence). V dropped 6 bases and J dropped 5; count of bases not matched to a gene: 6. The CDR3 sequence is 13 residues long. CDR3 DNA: TGTGCCACCAGAGGACTAGAGCGGGAGACCCAGTACTTC. This gives the protein CATRGLERETQYF.

V is TRBV27 and J is TRBJ1-1, with 8 bases aligning to TRBD1. Trimming at V came to 5 bases and at J to 2 bases, leaving 4 bases not matched to a gene. Germline V lookup: CDR1 MNHEY, CDR2 SMNVEV (reference sequence). The CDR3 extends over 14 amino acids. CDR3 sequence: CASSMTGVNTEAFF. In nucleotides, the CDR3 is TGTGCCAGCAGTATGACAGGGGTAAACACTGAAGCTTTCTTT.

The chain joins TRBV5-1 to TRBJ2-1, with 10 bases aligning to TRBD2. J was trimmed by 8 bases and V by 5 bases; bases with no gene match: 10. CDR1 is SGHRS and CDR2 is YFSETQ in the germline V gene. The CDR3 covers 15 residues. DNA of the CDR3: TGCGCCAGCAGGGCTAGCGGGAGTTCACGGGATGAGCAGTTCTTC. Amino acid sequence: CASRASGSSRDEQFF.

V usage is TRBV27 and J usage is TRBJ2-7; a possible D gene is TRBD1 (6 bases). V lost 6 bases and J lost 3, with 18 bases in between. This CDR3 region has 15 residues. In germline, CDR1 is MNHEY, CDR2 SMNVEV (reference sequence). The CDR3 region has the DNA TGTGCCAGCAGCATGTTCCGGGACACCGACTACGAGCAGTACTTC. Protein product: CASSMFRDTDYEQYF.

The CDR3, as DNA: TGTGCCACCAGTGGTCAGCAAGATACGCAGTATTTT. This gives the protein CATSGQQDTQYF. The chain has TRBV24-1 and TRBJ2-3; no firm D call. V shed 5 bases and J shed 5 bases, with 7 bases lying between them. The CDR3 length is 12 residues. Looked up from germline, CDR1 is KGHDR and CDR2 is SFDVKD.

This clonotype was seen once. The CDR3 here is CASSPGLLSNEQFF. In DNA form, the CDR3 reads TGTGCCAGCAGCCCGGGACTCCTTAGCAATGAGCAGTTCTTC. The chain uses TRBV7-9 and TRBJ2-1; D possibly corresponds to TRBD2 (6 bases). Looked up from germline, CDR1 is SEHNR and CDR2 is FQNEAQ (reference sequence). Trimming pared 5 bases from V and 6 bases from J, leaving 14 bases between. CDR3 length: 14 amino acids.

V gene TRBV2 combines with J gene TRBJ2-3, with TRBD2 identical over 7 bases. V was pared by 2 bases and J by 5 bases, with 1 base of the junction left unmatched. CDR3 length: 13 amino acids. CDR1 and CDR2 (germline): SNHLY, FYNNEI. CDR3 nucleotides: TGTGCCAGCAGTGAACGGGGGGTAGATACGCAGTATTTT. Protein: CASSERGVDTQYF.

This chain uses TRBV12-3 or TRBV12-4 with TRBJ2-7; 7 bases are a match to TRBD2. Trimming cost V 3 bases and J 5 bases; bases outside gene matches: 10. The CDR3 contains 15 residues. The CDR3 DNA reads TGTGCCAGCAGTTTCATGCGAGCGGGGTCCCACGAGCAGTACTTC. The encoded protein is CASSFMRAGSHEQYF.

This chain joins TRBV20-1 and TRBJ1-2, with 9 bases lining up with TRBD1. Per the germline V gene, CDR1 is DFQATT and CDR2 is SNEGSKA (reference sequence). This CDR3 region has 15 residues. V trimming: 3 bases; J trimming: 2 bases; junction bases outside the gene matches: 7. In nucleotides, the CDR3 is TGCAGTGCTAGGAAAACCGGGACAGGGAACTATGGCTACACCTTC. Its protein is CSARKTGTGNYGYTF.

The chain links TRBV18 to TRBJ1-2; no clear D gene. This CDR3 comprises 14 residues. Germline V lookup: CDR1 KGHSH, CDR2 LQKENI. Trimming stripped 2 bases from V and 4 bases from J, with 11 bases between. The CDR3 sequence: CASSPEPGLYGYTF. CDR3 bases: TGTGCCAGCTCACCAGAACCAGGACTCTATGGCTACACCTTC.

The chain employs TRBV27 and TRBJ2-7; 9 nucleotides line up with TRBD1. V shed 2 bases and J 5 bases; nucleotides not matched to a gene: 4. Germline V gene data show CDR1 as MNHEY and CDR2 as SMNVEV (reference sequence). The CDR3 is made up of 14 amino acids. The CDR3 here is CASSLRTGANEQYF. The CDR3 DNA reads TGTGCCAGCAGTTTACGGACAGGGGCGAACGAGCAGTACTTC.

The chain uses TRBV5-6 and TRBJ1-1; TRBD1 matches at 8 bases. The V gene's germline CDR1 is SGHDT and CDR2 YYEEEE. This CDR3 has 17 residues. Losses at the gene ends were 0 bases for V and 0 bases for J; bases not matched to a gene: 7. For the CDR3, the DNA is TGTGCCAGCAGCTTGGATGGGACAGGAATAATGAACACTGAAGCTTTCTTT. Amino acid sequence: CASSLDGTGIMNTEAFF.